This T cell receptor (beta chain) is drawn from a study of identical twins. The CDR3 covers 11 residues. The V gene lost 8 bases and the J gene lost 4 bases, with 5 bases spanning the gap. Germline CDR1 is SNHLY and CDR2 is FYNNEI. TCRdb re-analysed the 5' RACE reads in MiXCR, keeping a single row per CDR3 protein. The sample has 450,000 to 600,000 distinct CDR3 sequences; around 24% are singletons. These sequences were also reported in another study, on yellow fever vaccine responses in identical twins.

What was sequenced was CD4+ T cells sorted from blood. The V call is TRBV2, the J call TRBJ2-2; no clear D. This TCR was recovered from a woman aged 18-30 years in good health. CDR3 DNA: TGTGCCAGCCGTATCACCGGGGAGCTGTTTTTT. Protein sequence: CASRITGELFF.